This TCR beta chain originates from a study of cytomegalovirus exposure and HLA in healthy donors (dated by TCRdb to between 2016 and 2019). With respect to the entire study: According to an earlier analysis of a few hundred of the donors, some 180 million T cells yielded 90 million to 140 million unique TCR beta sequences and approximately 300 Gb of sequence data. The T cell repertoires of several hundred subjects were profiled by immunosequencing and related to cytomegalovirus serostatus. Of the 300 to 450 genotyped donors, over 70% fell in the genetic ancestry cluster associated with self-reported Caucasian donors. Typing coverage varied by locus: roughly 620-630 donors for A, B, C, DRB1 and DQB1; under 550 for DQA1; about 570 for DPA1; 450 to 480 for DPB1. The later analysis used no new phenotypic data to find candidate immune exposures, relying instead on TCR beta sequences and their occurrence across donors. Donor age, sex, ethnicity and CMV serostatus were compiled alongside the repertoire data. About 280 gigabases of sequencing data and around 85 million unique TCR sequences made up an early release that covered about 640 HLA-typed donors. All discovery cohort repertoires had been generated using a single sequencing platform. HLA typing covered class I and class II loci at four-digit resolution. The study was designed to test whether signatures of past pathogen exposure could be identified by cataloging public T cell receptors. In addition to the first cohort of roughly 700 subjects, a separate validation cohort of 100 to 150 different subjects was used. To predict cytomegalovirus infection status, the study combined high-throughput TCR immunosequencing, statistical association of individual TCRs with disease status, and machine learning. A later genetic analysis used genome-wide SNP genotypes for about 55% of the 666 donors, treating that subset as a discovery cohort. Across 398 genotyped donors of the cohort, an average of about 240,000 unique TCR beta nucleotide sequences per donor were sequenced, and 15% to 20% of those sequences were non-productive. A later analysis re-examined previously published TCR beta repertoires from several hundred donors and added high-resolution HLA genotyping to investigate patterns of TCR occurrence. An earlier analysis of around 580 of the donors used high-throughput TCR beta sequencing to judge whether each TCR beta V gene segment behaved as functional or pseudogenic. A few DR-DQ haplotypes were treated as single units for association and clustering because of strong linkage in the cohort. The paper's findings and limits, for the study overall: Specific HLA alleles were associated with over 15,000 TCR beta sequences at a false discovery rate of 0.05 in a later analysis. A total of 164 TCR beta chains were listed by the study as associated with cytomegalovirus. Only TCR beta chains were sequenced in this cohort, and the absence of alpha or paired-chain data limited detectable features. A cluster of highly shared sequence variants was judged likely to be a technical artifact of the sequencing pipeline. In a later analysis, HLA-associated TCR beta chains were found to be more clonally expanded and to have lower generation probabilities than equally common non-associated chains. According to a later analysis, parvovirus B19, influenza, CMV and Epstein-Barr virus appeared linked to several top co-occurrence clusters. Across donors, most TCR sequences were observed very rarely, whereas some public TCRs were present in many individuals. Because counts were too low, 15 to 20 rarely observed V segments, including chromosome 9 orphons, were left out of the earlier analysis of some 640 of the donors. Sequencing depth was assumed to be roughly uniform across donors in the presence/absence analyses, though that assumption may not hold. Because HLA typing was unavailable for some donors at each locus, only the typed subset was used in association tests. An association between a missense DCLRE1C variant and V-gene and J-gene trimming of TCR beta chains was found in a later genetic analysis and replicated in an independent cohort. A further reported finding was that TCR beta sequences accurately predicted the HLA-A and HLA-B alleles for most subjects in the first cohort. Three of the identified cytomegalovirus-associated TCR beta chains were confirmed in vitro to be specific for cytomegalovirus antigens. Cytomegalovirus status was reported to be diagnosed by the classifier with high specificity and sensitivity in both the original and validation cohorts. In a later analysis, TCR association rates were found to vary across HLA loci, with the most associated TCRs seen for DRB1 alleles and the fewest for HLA-C alleles. In an earlier analysis of about 550 of the donors, most TCR beta V segments were observed in productive rearrangements about 87% or about 30% of the time, broadly matching IMGT annotations. Immune exposure information for the cohort was limited to CMV serostatus. According to a later genetic analysis, donors in an Asian-associated ancestry cluster had fewer N-insertions in productive TCRs than the approximately 670-donor mean. The authors suggested that the approach could potentially be extended to other disease states and immunological phenotypes. The 87-base-pair reads could not distinguish some IMGT-functional V segments, including TRBV6-2 and TRBV6-3, so those segments were excluded. In a later analysis, most CMV-associated TCR beta chains were found to appear HLA-restricted, with HLA associations seemingly driven largely by CMV exposure. When HLA alleles, especially DR and DQ, strongly co-occurred, attributing TCR associations to individual alleles was difficult. Linkage disequilibrium might explain the correlated functional status among segregating V segments, but an unknown experimental factor could not be excluded.

The cohort comprised 550 to 700 healthy bone marrow donors. All cohort members were sampled while nominally healthy, although unrecorded immune exposures were likely present. The donor was CMV seropositive and belonged to the group of a few hundred seropositive cohort members. Each donor provided a peripheral blood sample, and peripheral blood mononuclear cells were used for TCR beta sequencing. Genomic DNA was extracted from the blood cell samples with the Qiagen DNeasy Blood Extraction Kit. Preparation of the library involved the immunoSEQ multiplex PCR assay. For the multiplex PCR, a mixture combining 60 forward primers for TCR Vbeta segments and 13 reverse primers for TCR Jbeta segments was used. Amplification of the CDR3 region of rearranged TCR beta genes was performed with a multiplex PCR assay on genomic DNA. On the Illumina HiSeq System, the amplified TCR beta libraries were sequenced as 87-base-pair reads. As for the original processing: A later analysis tallied 75 million to 95 million unique TCR beta chains across the 700 or so repertoires, and approximately 11 million of those chains were shared by two or more donors. Raw reads were error-corrected and collapsed into unique sequences with a nearest-neighbor algorithm that merged closely related sequences to remove PCR and sequencing errors. Alignment of CDR3 sequences to IMGT reference sequences was used to assign V, D and J gene segments. For a sequence to be retained, at least a six-nucleotide match to both a V gene segment and a J gene segment was required. Rearrangements were classified as productive when the CDR3 lacked stop codons and remained in frame with V and J, and all other rearrangements were classified as non-productive. CDR3 was defined according to IMGT convention as the region running from the second conserved V-encoded cysteine to the conserved J-encoded phenylalanine. The earlier analysis of 587 of the donors excluded sequences that lacked an unambiguous match to a single V gene segment. An earlier analysis of a few hundred of the donors classified V segments as functional when productive rearrangements were above 56.7% and as segregating when the standard deviation between donors was above 5%. A statistical classification framework was built for diagnosing cytomegalovirus status from the catalog of TCR beta chain sequences. In a later analysis, TCR nucleotide sequences were compared against IMGT/GENE-DB human TR gene sequences so that V and J genes could be assigned. In a later analysis, CDR3 sequences and most-parsimonious VDJ recombination scenarios were assigned using the TCRdist pipeline. In a later analysis, each TCR beta chain was defined by its CDR3 amino acid sequence together with its V-gene family, and reads without a unique V-gene family were excluded. To address suspected cross-contamination and a sequencing artifact, a later analysis removed approximately 590 highly shared, low-generation-probability nucleotide sequences. A later analysis calculated a clonal expansion index for each public chain from normalized within-repertoire ranks of inferred template counts. Generation probabilities in a later analysis came from a VDJ recombination model fitted to out-of-frame rearrangements, and those results were checked against IGoR. In a later analysis, hypergeometric tests were used to score TCR-TCR, TCR-HLA and TCR-CMV co-occurrence, with a repertoire-size bias correction applied to TCR pairs. A later analysis estimated false discovery rates by permuting HLA or CMV assignments 20 times. In a later analysis, co-occurring TCRs were grouped with DBSCAN, and TCRdist sequence similarity was added when clustering was performed within HLA-allele-positive subsets. Co-occurrence clustering excluded repertoires with fewer than 30,000 or more than 120,000 public chains, plus five with anomalous nucleotide sharing. The table was pulled from immuneACCESS by TCRdb, which kept in-frame rearrangements only. Such tables lose some clones; where checked, under half of the loss comes from unresolved V genes, and the rest has no known cause. V and J calls plus clone size are reproduced from that table; the DNA served to infer D and trimming. The sample table shows about 98,000 clones, and about 85% are seen once. Jointly, the top ten make up 3% to 4.5% of the sample.

For this clone: What this receptor recognizes is not known. Base qualities were left out, and no much larger clone turns up one base away.

Taken from the germline V gene (reference sequence), the CDR1 and CDR2 loops are WNHNN and SYGVQD. The CDR3 contains 15 residues, cysteine and phenylalanine counted. Only the CDR3 DNA is retained, 45 bases long and in frame from the first base. V loses 6 bases at its end and J loses 0 bases; junction bases beyond the gene matches: 3. Material for sequencing was PBMCs. The origin of this receptor is a female donor in good health and CMV-seropositive. The chain links TRBV10-1 with TRBJ2-3, with 10 central nucleotides matching TRBD2. The nucleotides are TGCGCCAGCAGGAAGGGACTAGCGAGCACAGATACGCAGTATTTT. This encodes CASRKGLASTDTQYF.